This T cell receptor (beta chain) was found in a study of cytomegalovirus exposure and HLA in healthy donors. The wider study: Out of 350 to 400 genotyped donors, roughly 83% belonged to the Caucasian-associated ancestry cluster.

The PCR was carried out with 60 Vbeta primers and 13 Jbeta primers. Profiling relied on immunoSEQ multiplex PCR, and the TCRdb table lists in-frame clones only, not all of them. There are 150,000 to 200,000 clones in the sample; over 60% occur only once, and 1.1% lies in the top ten. V shed 2 bases, J shed 0 bases, and the junction held 11 bases outside the gene matches. Germline V gene lookup returns CDR1 LGHNA and CDR2 YNFKEQ. CDR3 length: 19 amino acids. General study results and limits: TCR beta V- and J-gene trimming was later associated with a missense DCLRE1C variant. As a later analysis revealed, most CMV-associated TCR beta chains appeared HLA-restricted.

With respect to this clone: Antigen unknown.

This chain uses TRBV4-2 with TRBJ2-1, with TRBD2 matching 9 bases. The sequenced sample was PBMCs. This clonotype originated in a woman aged 40 to 50 in good health and CMV-seronegative. The CDR3 region is CASSQRASGAPSSYNEQFF. The CDR3, as DNA: TGTGCCAGCAGCCAACGGGCTAGCGGGGCCCCCAGCTCCTACAATGAGCAGTTCTTC.